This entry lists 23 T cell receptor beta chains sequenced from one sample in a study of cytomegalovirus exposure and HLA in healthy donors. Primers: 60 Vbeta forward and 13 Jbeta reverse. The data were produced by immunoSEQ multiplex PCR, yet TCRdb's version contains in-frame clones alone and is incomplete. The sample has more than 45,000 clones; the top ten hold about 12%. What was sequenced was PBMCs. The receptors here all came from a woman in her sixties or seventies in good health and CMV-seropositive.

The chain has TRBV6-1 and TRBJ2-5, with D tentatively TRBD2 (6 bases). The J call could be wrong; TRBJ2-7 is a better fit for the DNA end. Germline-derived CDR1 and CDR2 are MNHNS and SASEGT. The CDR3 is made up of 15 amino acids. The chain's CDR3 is CASSEASRGAYEQYF. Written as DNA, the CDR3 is TGTGCCAGCAGTGAAGCGTCACGCGGGGCCTACGAGCAGTACTTC.

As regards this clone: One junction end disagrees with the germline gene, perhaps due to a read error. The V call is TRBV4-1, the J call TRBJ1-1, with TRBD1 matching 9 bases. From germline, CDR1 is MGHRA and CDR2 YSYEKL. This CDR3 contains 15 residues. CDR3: CASSQGDRGDTEDFF. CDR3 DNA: TGCGCCAGCAGCCAAGGTGACAGGGGGGACACTGAAGATTTCTTT.

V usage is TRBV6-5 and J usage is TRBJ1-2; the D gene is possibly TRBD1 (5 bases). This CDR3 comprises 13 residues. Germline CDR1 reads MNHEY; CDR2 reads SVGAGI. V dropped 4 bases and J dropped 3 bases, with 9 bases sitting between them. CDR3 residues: CASSLQADYGYTF. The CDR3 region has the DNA TGTGCCAGCAGTTTACAGGCTGACTATGGCTACACCTTC.

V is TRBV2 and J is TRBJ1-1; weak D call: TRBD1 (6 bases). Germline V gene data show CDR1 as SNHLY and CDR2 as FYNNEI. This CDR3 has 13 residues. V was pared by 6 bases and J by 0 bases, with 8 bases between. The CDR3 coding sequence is TGTGCCAGCAGGGGGGACATGAACACTGAAGCTTTCTTT. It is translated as CASRGDMNTEAFF.

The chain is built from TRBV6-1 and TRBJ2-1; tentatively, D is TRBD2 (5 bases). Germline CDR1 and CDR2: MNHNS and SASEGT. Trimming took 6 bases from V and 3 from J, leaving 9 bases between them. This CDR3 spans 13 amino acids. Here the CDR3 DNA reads TGTGCCAGCAGCGAGGACTTCTACAATGAGCAGTTCTTC. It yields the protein CASSEDFYNEQFF.

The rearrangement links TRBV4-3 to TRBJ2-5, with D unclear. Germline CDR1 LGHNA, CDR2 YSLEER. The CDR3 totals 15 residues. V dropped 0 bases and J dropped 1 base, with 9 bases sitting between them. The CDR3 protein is CASSQDLGSQETQYF. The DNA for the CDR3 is TGCGCCAGCAGCCAAGATTTGGGCAGCCAAGAGACCCAGTACTTC.

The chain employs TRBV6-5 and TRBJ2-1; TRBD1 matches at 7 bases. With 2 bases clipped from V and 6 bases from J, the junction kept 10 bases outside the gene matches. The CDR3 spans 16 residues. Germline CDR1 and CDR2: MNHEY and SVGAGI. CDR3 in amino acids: CASSYDRARGGNEQFF. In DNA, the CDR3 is TGTGCCAGCAGTTACGACAGGGCGCGAGGGGGCAATGAGCAGTTCTTC.

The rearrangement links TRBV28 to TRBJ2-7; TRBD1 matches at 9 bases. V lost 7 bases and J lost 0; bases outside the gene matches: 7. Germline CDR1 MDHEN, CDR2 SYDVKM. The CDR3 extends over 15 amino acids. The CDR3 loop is CASILQGAGSYEQYF. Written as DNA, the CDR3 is TGTGCCAGCATCCTACAGGGGGCCGGCTCCTACGAGCAGTACTTC.

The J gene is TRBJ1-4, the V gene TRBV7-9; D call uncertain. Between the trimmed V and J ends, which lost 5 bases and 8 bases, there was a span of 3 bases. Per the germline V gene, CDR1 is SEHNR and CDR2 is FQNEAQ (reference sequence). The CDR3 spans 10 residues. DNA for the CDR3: TGTGCCAGCAGCCAAGAAAAACTGTTTTTT. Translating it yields CASSQEKLFF. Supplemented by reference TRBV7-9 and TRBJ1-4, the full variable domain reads DTGVSQNPRHKITKRGQNVTFRCDPISEHNRLYWYRQTLGQGPEFLTYFQNEAQLEKSRLLSDRFSAERPKGSFSTLEIQRTEQGDSAMYLCASSQEKLFFGSGTQLSVL.

The CDR3 is CASRFGAEAFF. CDR3 sequence (DNA): TGTGCCAGCAGATTCGGGGCTGAAGCTTTCTTT. V usage is TRBV11-3 and J usage is TRBJ1-1; D is ambiguous. Trimming removed 6 bases from V and 6 bases from J, with 8 bases in between. The CDR3 covers 11 residues. Germline CDR1 reads SGHNT; CDR2 reads YENEEA.

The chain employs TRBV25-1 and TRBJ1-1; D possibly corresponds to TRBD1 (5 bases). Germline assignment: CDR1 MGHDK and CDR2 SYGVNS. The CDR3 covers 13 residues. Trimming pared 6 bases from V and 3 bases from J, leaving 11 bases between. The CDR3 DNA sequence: TGTGCCAGCAGCTGGGGGGGGTACACTGAAGCTTTCTTT. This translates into CASSWGGYTEAFF.

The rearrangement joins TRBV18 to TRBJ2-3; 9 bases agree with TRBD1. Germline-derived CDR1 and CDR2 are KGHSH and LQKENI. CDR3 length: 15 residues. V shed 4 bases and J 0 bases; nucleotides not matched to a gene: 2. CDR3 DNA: TGTGCCAGCTCACGGACAGGGGTGAGCACAGATACGCAGTATTTT. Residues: CASSRTGVSTDTQYF.

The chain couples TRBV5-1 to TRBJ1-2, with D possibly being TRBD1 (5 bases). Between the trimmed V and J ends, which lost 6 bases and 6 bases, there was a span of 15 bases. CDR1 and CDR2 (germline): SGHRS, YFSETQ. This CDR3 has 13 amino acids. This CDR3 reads CASTEQVHNGYTF. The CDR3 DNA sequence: TGCGCCAGCACGGAACAGGTCCACAATGGCTACACCTTC.

The CDR3 loop is CASSYTSSVVHYEQYF. The CDR3 DNA reads TGTGCCAGCAGTTACACATCTAGCGTTGTTCATTACGAGCAGTACTTC. This sequence joins TRBV6-5 and TRBJ2-7, with D maybe TRBD2 (6 bases). CDR3 length equals 16 residues. V lost 2 bases, J lost 4 bases, and 18 bases lay in between. Germline CDR1 is MNHEY and CDR2 is SVGAGI.

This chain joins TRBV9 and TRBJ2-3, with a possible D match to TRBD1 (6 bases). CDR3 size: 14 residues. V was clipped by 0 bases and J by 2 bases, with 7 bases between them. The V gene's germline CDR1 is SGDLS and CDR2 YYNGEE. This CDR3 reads CASSVGTVTDTQYF. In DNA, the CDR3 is TGTGCCAGCAGCGTAGGGACAGTCACAGATACGCAGTATTTT. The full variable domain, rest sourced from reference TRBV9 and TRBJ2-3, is DSGVTQTPKHLITATGQRVTLRCSPRSGDLSVYWYQQSLDQGLQFLIQYYNGEERAKGNILERFSAQQFPDLHSELNLSSLELGDSALYFCASSVGTVTDTQYFGPGTRLTVL.

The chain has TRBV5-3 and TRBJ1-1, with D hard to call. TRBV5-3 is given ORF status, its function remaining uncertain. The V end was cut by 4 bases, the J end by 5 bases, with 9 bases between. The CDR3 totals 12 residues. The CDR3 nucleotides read TGTGCCAGAAGCCCCTCTCGTACTGAAGCTTTCTTT. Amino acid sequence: CARSPSRTEAFF.

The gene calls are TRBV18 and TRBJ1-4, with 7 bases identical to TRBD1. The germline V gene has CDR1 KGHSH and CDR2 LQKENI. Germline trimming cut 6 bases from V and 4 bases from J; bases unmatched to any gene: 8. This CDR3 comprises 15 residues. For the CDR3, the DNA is TGTGCCAGCTCCCCCCCGGGACAGAGTAATGAAAAACTGTTTTTT. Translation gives CASSPPGQSNEKLFF.

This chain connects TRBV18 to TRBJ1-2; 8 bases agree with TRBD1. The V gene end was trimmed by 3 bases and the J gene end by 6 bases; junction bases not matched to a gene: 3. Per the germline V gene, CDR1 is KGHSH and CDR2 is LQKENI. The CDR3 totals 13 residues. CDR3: CASSPQGADGYTF. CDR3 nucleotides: TGTGCCAGCTCACCTCAGGGGGCTGATGGCTACACCTTC.

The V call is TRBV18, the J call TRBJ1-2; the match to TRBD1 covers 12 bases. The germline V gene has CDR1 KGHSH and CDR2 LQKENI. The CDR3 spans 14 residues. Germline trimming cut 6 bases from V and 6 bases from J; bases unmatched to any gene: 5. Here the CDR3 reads CASSPGTGGNGYTF. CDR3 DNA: TGTGCCAGCTCCCCCGGGACAGGGGGCAATGGCTACACCTTC.

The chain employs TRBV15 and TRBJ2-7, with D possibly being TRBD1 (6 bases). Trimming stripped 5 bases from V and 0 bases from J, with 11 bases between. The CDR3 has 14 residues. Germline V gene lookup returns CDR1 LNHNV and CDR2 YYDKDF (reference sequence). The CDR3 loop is CATSAEQGSYEQYF. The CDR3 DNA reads TGTGCCACCAGCGCGGAACAGGGCTCCTACGAGCAGTACTTC.

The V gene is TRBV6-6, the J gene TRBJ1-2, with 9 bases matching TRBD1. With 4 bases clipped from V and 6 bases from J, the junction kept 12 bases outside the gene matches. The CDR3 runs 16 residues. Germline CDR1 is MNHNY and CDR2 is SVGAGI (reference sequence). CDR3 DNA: TGTGCCAGCAGTTCCAAACGCCCGACAGGGGGAGATGGCTACACCTTC. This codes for CASSSKRPTGGDGYTF.

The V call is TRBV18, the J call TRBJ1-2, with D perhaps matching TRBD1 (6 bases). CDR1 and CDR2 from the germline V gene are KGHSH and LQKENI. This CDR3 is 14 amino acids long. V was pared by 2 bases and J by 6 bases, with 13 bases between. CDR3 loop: CASSPNGEGDGYTF. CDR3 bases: TGTGCCAGCTCACCAAACGGCGAGGGGGATGGCTACACCTTC.

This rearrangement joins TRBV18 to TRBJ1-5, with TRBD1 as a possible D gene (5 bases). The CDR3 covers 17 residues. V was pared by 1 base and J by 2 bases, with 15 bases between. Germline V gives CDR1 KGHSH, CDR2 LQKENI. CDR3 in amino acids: CASSPLPGRGGNQPQHF. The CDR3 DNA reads TGTGCCAGCTCACCACTACCAGGGCGAGGTGGCAATCAGCCCCAGCATTTT.